The 7 T cell receptor beta chains below were found in one sample sequenced in a study of molecular identifiers for immune sequencing clone quantification. TCRdb re-called the PCR reads with MiXCR, one entry per CDR3 protein. Of about 510,000 distinct CDR3 sequences listed, around 23% are singletons. What was sequenced was naive CD8+ T cells from blood, with Jurkat cell RNA spiked in. The subset is: FACS-sorted CD8+CD4-CCR7+CD45RA+ naive T cells. Source of these receptors: a human donor in good health. Some libraries in this study had Jurkat cell RNA spiked in.

Regarding this clonotype: One end of the junction is discordant with germline, which a read error may explain. This chain joins TRBV4-3 and TRBJ2-2; D is unresolved. From germline, CDR1 is LGHNA and CDR2 YSLEER. The CDR3 has 12 residues. The CDR3 coding sequence is TGCGCCAGCGGCCAAGAGTCCGGGGAGCTGTTTTTT. It codes for CASGQESGELFF.

This clonotype came up many times. The chain recombines TRBV29-1 with TRBJ2-5, with a weak D call TRBD2 (5 bases). The V and J ends lost 2 bases and 5 bases respectively, with 12 bases between them. From germline, CDR1 is SQVTM and CDR2 ANQGSEA. The CDR3 totals 13 residues. CDR3 sequence (DNA): TGCAGCGTTGAAACGGGATCTGGGGAGACCCAGTACTTC. It is translated as CSVETGSGETQYF. The variable domain in full, with the rest retrieved from reference TRBV29-1 and TRBJ2-5, is SAVISQKPSRDICQRGTSLTIQCQVDSQVTMMFWYRQQPGQSLTLIATANQGSEATYESGFVIDKFPISRPNLTFSTLTVSNMSPEDSSIYLCSVETGSGETQYFGPGTRLLVL.

This clonotype has at least ten counts. The J gene is TRBJ1-1, the V gene TRBV4-1; D remains unclear. Germline loops: CDR1 MGHRA, CDR2 YSYEKL. V lost 0 bases and J lost 6, with 14 bases in between. There are 15 residues in the CDR3. CDR3 sequence: CASSQDQFGASEAFF. In nucleotides, the CDR3 is TGCGCCAGCAGCCAAGATCAGTTTGGAGCCTCTGAAGCTTTCTTT.

This clonotype was counted between two and nine times. The chain is built from TRBV7-9 and TRBJ1-1; no clear D gene. Germline V gene sequence: CDR1 SEHNR, CDR2 FQNEAQ (reference sequence). The CDR3 is made up of 14 amino acids. V dropped 6 bases and J dropped 1 base, with 12 bases sitting between them. The DNA for the CDR3 is TGTGCCAGCAGTCCGATTCGACGGAACACTGAAGCTTTCTTT. Protein sequence: CASSPIRRNTEAFF.

On this clonotype itself: A much larger clone differs by one base, so this may be a read error. This chain uses TRBV12-3 or TRBV12-4 with TRBJ2-2; perhaps D is TRBD1 or TRBD2 (5 bases each). The CDR3 loop spans 12 amino acids. The CDR3 spells CASSPSVGELLF. In DNA, the CDR3 is TGTGCCAGCAGCCCCTCGGTAGGGGAGCTGTTATTT.

This clonotype was seen many times. The chain joins TRBV6-5 to TRBJ1-1; D remains unclear. The CDR3 has 14 amino acids. Trimming pared 2 bases from V and 5 bases from J, leaving 12 bases between. Germline V gene data show CDR1 as MNHEY and CDR2 as SVGAGI. CDR3 DNA: TGTGCCAGCAGTTACCGGGCGCTGGGGACTGAAGCTTTCTTT. As protein: CASSYRALGTEAFF.

CDR3 nucleotide sequence: TGTGCCACCAAGGACGGTTACGGCTACACCTTC. This gives the protein CATKDGYGYTF. The genes are TRBV24-1 and TRBJ1-2; D remains ambiguous. V was trimmed by 8 bases and J by 8 bases, leaving 11 bases between them. Germline-derived CDR1 and CDR2 are KGHDR and SFDVKD. The CDR3 length is 11 residues.